These 14 T cell receptor beta chains were all obtained from the same sample, sequenced in a study of blood T cell repertoires in COVID-19. Sequencing was performed with immunoSEQ multiplex PCR; in TCRdb, only in-frame clones are kept and a portion is missing. The sample gives tens of thousands of clones, 90% of which show up once; 1.5% to 1.8% is in the top ten. Sequenced material: peripheral blood. The receptors derive from a man aged 60 to 75 with active COVID-19.

The gene calls are TRBV9 and TRBJ1-6; 7 nucleotides align to TRBD1. In germline, CDR1 is SGDLS, CDR2 YYNGEE. V lost 4 bases and J lost 9; bases outside the gene matches: 10. The length of the CDR3 is 15 residues. The CDR3 reads CASSPGNTGASPLHF. The CDR3 coding sequence is TGTGCCAGCAGCCCAGGAAATACAGGGGCTTCACCCCTCCACTTT.

The chain uses TRBV4-1 and TRBJ2-2; 9 nucleotides agree with TRBD1. Germline V CDR1 and CDR2: MGHRA, YSYEKL. The CDR3 totals 15 residues. V lost 4 bases, J lost 4 bases, and 4 bases stayed unmatched. DNA for the CDR3: TGCGCCAGCAGCCGTGGACAGGGGTCCACCGGGGAGCTGTTTTTT. Translation: CASSRGQGSTGELFF.

This chain links TRBV9 with TRBJ2-5; perhaps TRBD1 as D (6 bases). This CDR3 has 15 residues. The V end was cut by 0 bases, the J end by 4 bases, with 13 bases between. Germline CDR1 SGDLS, CDR2 YYNGEE. CDR3 amino acids: CASSVGNRARETQYF. The DNA for the CDR3 is TGTGCCAGCAGCGTAGGAAACAGGGCCCGAGAGACCCAGTACTTC.

The chain uses TRBV6-2 or TRBV6-3 and TRBJ2-3; 7 bases align to TRBD2. V shed 6 bases, J shed 10 bases, and the junction held 4 bases outside the gene matches. CDR3 length equals 11 residues. Germline CDR1 is MNHEY and CDR2 is SVGEGT. The CDR3 is CASSRGVAQYF. The CDR3, as DNA: TGTGCCAGCAGCCGGGGGGTCGCGCAGTATTTT.

The V call is TRBV7-9, the J call TRBJ2-1; 11 bases are a match to TRBD2. V dropped 3 bases and J dropped 3; count of bases not matched to a gene: 1. The CDR3 has 15 residues. The germline V gene has CDR1 SEHNR and CDR2 FQNEAQ (reference sequence). This CDR3 reads CASSFGTSGYNEQFF. CDR3 DNA sequence: TGTGCCAGCAGCTTTGGGACTAGCGGCTACAATGAGCAGTTCTTC.

The chain couples TRBV10-3 to TRBJ2-3, with 7 nucleotides matching TRBD2. With V trimmed by 6 bases and J by 1 base, 7 bases remained unmatched. Germline assignment: CDR1 ENHRY and CDR2 SYGVKD. The CDR3 contains 15 residues. CDR3 protein: CAIRFASGGTDTQYF. The CDR3, as DNA: TGTGCCATCAGATTTGCTAGCGGCGGCACAGATACGCAGTATTTT.

In its sample, this clone was seen once. The CDR3 sequence is CASNPPGSPLHF. CDR3 nucleotide sequence: TGTGCCAGCAACCCTCCGGGTTCACCCCTCCACTTT. The chain uses TRBV6-5 and TRBJ1-6; no clear D gene. Germline CDR1 reads MNHEY; CDR2 reads SVGAGI. This CDR3 comprises 12 residues. Trimming stripped 7 bases from V and 9 bases from J, with 10 bases between.

This sequence joins TRBV19 and TRBJ1-1, with D unresolved. V lost 7 bases to trimming and J lost 0 bases, with 6 bases between them. This CDR3 is 12 amino acids long. The germline CDR1 and CDR2 sequences are LNHDA and SQIVND (reference sequence). For the CDR3, the DNA is TGTGCCAGTACCCGGGTGAACACTGAAGCTTTCTTT. This translates into CASTRVNTEAFF.

Only one count was recorded for this clone. The genes are TRBV3-1 (or the pseudogene TRBV3-2) and TRBJ2-7; TRBD2 matches at 7 bases. CDR1 is LGHDT and CDR2 is YNNKEL in the germline V gene (reference sequence). J was trimmed by 3 bases and V by 1 base; bases with no gene match: 0. This CDR3 region has 13 residues. CDR3 amino acids: CASSQGGGYEQYF. Written as DNA, the CDR3 is TGTGCCAGCAGCCAAGGGGGGGGCTACGAGCAGTACTTC.

The chain employs TRBV29-1 and TRBJ2-7; TRBD1 might be the D (7 bases). CDR3 length: 15 amino acids. Germline CDR1 and CDR2: SQVTM and ANQGSEA. V lost 7 bases, J lost 1 base, and 20 bases lay in between. CDR3 sequence: CSGLGGTASSYEQYF. The CDR3 DNA follows: TGCAGCGGACTAGGTGGGACAGCATCTTCCTACGAGCAGTACTTC.

This clone appeared a single time. The chain joins TRBV29-1 to TRBJ2-5, with TRBD1 matching 8 bases. The V gene's germline CDR1 is SQVTM and CDR2 ANQGSEA. Trimming took 0 bases from V and 5 from J; bases not matched to a gene: 8. The CDR3 runs to 15 residues. CDR3 region: CSVEDRGQVTETQYF. CDR3 in DNA: TGCAGCGTTGAAGATCGGGGACAGGTGACGGAGACCCAGTACTTC.

This chain joins TRBV29-1 and TRBJ2-5; TRBD2 agrees at 7 bases. CDR3 length: 14 amino acids. Losses at the gene ends were 7 bases for V and 1 base for J; bases not matched to a gene: 9. The V gene's germline CDR1 is SQVTM and CDR2 ANQGSEA. The CDR3 DNA is TGCAGCGCTTGGGGGGGACTATTCCAAGAGACCCAGTACTTC. This codes for CSAWGGLFQETQYF.

J is TRBJ1-2 and V is TRBV29-1; D is unresolved. This CDR3 is built from 13 residues. Germline CDR1 and CDR2: SQVTM and ANQGSEA. Trimming removed 2 bases at V and 3 bases at J, with 10 bases between. For the CDR3, the DNA is TGCAGCGTTGAAACAGTTTTTGACTATGGCTACACCTTC. It is translated as CSVETVFDYGYTF.

The rearrangement joins TRBV18 to TRBJ1-1; TRBD1 matches 7 bases. Trimming cost V 4 bases and J 4 bases; bases outside gene matches: 12. The CDR3 runs to 16 residues. Germline-derived CDR1 and CDR2 are KGHSH and LQKENI. The DNA of the CDR3 is TGTGCCAGCTCACAACGTACAGGGGCCGAGGGCACTGAAGCTTTCTTT. Its translation: CASSQRTGAEGTEAFF.